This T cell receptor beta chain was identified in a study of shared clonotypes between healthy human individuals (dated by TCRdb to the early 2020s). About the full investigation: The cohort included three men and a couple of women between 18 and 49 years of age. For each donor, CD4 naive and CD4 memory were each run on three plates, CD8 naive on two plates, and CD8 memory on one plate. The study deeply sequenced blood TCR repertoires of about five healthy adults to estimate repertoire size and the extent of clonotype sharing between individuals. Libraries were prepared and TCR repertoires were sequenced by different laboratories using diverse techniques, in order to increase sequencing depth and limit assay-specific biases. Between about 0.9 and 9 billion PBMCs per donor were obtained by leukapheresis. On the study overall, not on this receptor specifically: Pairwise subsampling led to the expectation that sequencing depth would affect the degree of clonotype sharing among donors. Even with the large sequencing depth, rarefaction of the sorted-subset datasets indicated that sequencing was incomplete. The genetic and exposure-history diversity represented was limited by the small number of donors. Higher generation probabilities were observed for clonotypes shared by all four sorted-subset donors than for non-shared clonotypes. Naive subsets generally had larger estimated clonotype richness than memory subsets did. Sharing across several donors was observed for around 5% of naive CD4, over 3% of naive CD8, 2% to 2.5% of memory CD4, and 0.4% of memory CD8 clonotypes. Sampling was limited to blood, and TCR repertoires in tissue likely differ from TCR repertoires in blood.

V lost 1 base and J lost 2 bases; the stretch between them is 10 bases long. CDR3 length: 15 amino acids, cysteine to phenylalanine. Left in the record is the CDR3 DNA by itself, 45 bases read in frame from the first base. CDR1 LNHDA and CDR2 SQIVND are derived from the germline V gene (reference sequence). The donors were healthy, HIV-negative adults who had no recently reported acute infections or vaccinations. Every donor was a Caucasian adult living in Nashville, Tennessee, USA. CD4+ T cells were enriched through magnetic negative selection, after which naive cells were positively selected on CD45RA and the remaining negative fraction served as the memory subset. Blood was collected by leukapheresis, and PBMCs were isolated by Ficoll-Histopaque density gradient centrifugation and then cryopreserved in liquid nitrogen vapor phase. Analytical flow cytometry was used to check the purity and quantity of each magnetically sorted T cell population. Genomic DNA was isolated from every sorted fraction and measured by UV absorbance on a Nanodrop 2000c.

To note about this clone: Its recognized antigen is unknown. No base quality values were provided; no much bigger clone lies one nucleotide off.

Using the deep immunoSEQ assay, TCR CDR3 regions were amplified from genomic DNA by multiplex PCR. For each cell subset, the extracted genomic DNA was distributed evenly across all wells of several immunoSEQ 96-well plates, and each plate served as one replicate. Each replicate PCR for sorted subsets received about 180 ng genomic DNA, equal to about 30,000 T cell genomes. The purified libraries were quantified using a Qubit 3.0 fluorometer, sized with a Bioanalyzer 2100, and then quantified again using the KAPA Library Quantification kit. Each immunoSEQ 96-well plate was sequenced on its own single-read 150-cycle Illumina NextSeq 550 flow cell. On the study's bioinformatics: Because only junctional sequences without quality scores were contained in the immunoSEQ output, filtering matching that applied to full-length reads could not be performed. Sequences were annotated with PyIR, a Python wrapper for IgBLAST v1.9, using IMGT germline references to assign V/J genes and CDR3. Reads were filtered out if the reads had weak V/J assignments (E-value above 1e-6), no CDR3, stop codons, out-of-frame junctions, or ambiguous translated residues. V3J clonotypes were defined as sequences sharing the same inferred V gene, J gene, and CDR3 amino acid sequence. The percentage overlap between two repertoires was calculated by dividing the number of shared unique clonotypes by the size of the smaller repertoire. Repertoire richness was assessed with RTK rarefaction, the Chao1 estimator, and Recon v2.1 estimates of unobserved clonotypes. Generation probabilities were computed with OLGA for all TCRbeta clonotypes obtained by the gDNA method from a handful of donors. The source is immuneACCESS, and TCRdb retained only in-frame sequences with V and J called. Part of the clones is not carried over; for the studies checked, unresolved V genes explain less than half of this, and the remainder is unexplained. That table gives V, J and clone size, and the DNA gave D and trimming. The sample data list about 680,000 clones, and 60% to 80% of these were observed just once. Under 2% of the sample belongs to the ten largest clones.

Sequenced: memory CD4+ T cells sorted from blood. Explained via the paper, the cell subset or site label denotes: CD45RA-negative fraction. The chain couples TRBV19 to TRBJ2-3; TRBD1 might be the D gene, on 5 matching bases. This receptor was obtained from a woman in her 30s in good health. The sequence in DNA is TGTGCCAGTAGTATAGTTGGACACAACACAGATACGCAGTATTTT. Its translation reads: CASSIVGHNTDTQYF.